The 3 T cell receptor beta chains in this list originate from one sample, sequenced in a study of T-cell reconstitution after alpha-beta-depleted transplantation in children. Preparation of the TCRbeta library was carried out with unique molecular identifiers. TCRdb re-called the PCR reads through MiXCR, storing one row per CDR3 protein. The data contain roughly 670,000 distinct CDR3 sequences, around 14% of them singletons. This specimen consisted of PBMCs, obtained before TCRalphabeta/CD19-depleted stem cell transplant. These receptors all come from a girl aged 2 to 9 with congenital amegakaryocytic thrombocytopenia, due to receive a stem cell transplant.

In its sample, this clonotype was seen many times. The chain employs TRBV12-3 or TRBV12-4 and TRBJ1-1; D is ambiguous. Trimming pared 1 base from V and 1 base from J, leaving 7 bases between. The CDR3 runs 14 residues. For the CDR3, the DNA is TGTGCCAGCAGTTTAGTCGGCAGGAACACTGAAGCTTTCTTT. Its translation is CASSLVGRNTEAFF.

This clonotype was seen only a few times. The V and J genes are TRBV7-9 and TRBJ2-1; TRBD2 matches at 8 bases. The CDR3 consists of 16 residues. Germline assignment: CDR1 SEHNR and CDR2 FQNEAQ (reference sequence). With 4 bases clipped from V and 4 bases from J, the junction kept 9 bases outside the gene matches. CDR3 residues: CASSSRSSGTYNEQFF. DNA of the CDR3: TGTGCCAGCAGCTCCAGGAGTAGCGGGACTTACAATGAGCAGTTCTTC.

A single count supports this clonotype. V gene TRBV19 combines with J gene TRBJ1-5, with unresolved D. Per the germline V gene, CDR1 is LNHDA and CDR2 is SQIVND (reference sequence). This CDR3 region has 14 residues. V was trimmed by 7 bases and J by 3 bases, leaving 13 bases between them. CDR3 sequence reads: CASTALRNNQPQHF. The CDR3, as DNA: TGTGCCAGTACGGCGCTACGCAACAATCAGCCCCAGCATTTT. The full variable domain, with the rest looked up from reference TRBV19 and TRBJ1-5, is DGGITQSPKYLFRKEGQNVTLSCEQNLNHDAMYWYRQDPGQGLRLIYYSQIVNDFQKGDIAEGYSVSREKKESFPLTVTSAQKNPTAFYLCASTALRNNQPQHFGDGTRLSIL.